The 22 T cell receptor beta chains reported below all come from one sample, sequenced in a study of radiotherapy plus CTLA-4 blockade in lung cancer. Libraries were prepared by immunoSEQ multiplex PCR; TCRdb keeps only in-frame clonotypes and omits some of them. This sample yields over 85,000 clones, of which approximately 72% are seen a single time; approximately 2.8% belongs to the top ten. The specimen was peripheral blood, collected from a patient treated with radiotherapy plus ipilimumab. Every receptor here comes from a human donor with non-small cell lung cancer who had a partial response to radiotherapy plus ipilimumab. Some clones in this sample may be carry-over from other donors' samples.

For this clone: The conserved closing phenylalanine or tryptophan is absent in this CDR3, likely reflecting a read error. The J gene is TRBJ1-2, the V gene TRBV30, with 7 bases identical to TRBD1. Per the germline V gene, CDR1 is GTSNPN and CDR2 is SVGIG (reference sequence). V dropped 3 bases and J dropped 6; count of bases not matched to a gene: 4. CDR3 length equals 12 residues. CDR3: CAWRGTGDGYTL. CDR3 DNA: TGTGCCTGGAGAGGAACAGGGGATGGCTACACCCTC.

The chain combines TRBV5-1 with TRBJ2-1, with D maybe TRBD1 (5 bases). Germline loops: CDR1 SGHRS, CDR2 YFSETQ. The CDR3 length is 15 residues. V gave up 1 base and J gave up 6 bases, with 14 bases separating them. This CDR3 reads CASSLNAAGFNEQFF. DNA of the CDR3: TGCGCCAGCAGCTTGAACGCGGCAGGGTTCAATGAGCAGTTCTTC.

V is TRBV4-3 and J is TRBJ2-7; TRBD1 might be the D (6 bases). The CDR3 length is 13 residues. The germline CDR1 and CDR2 sequences are LGHNA and YSLEER. The V end lost 4 bases, the J end lost 1 base, and 8 bases lay between the germline ends. CDR3 bases: TGCGCCAGCAGCCGAGGACAGTCCTACGAGCAGTACTTC. It yields the protein CASSRGQSYEQYF.

For this clone: The same CDR3 also results from other DNA sequences found in this sample. This chain uses TRBV5-1 with TRBJ2-1; D may be TRBD1 (6 bases). Deletions cut 4 bases from V and 4 bases from J, with 9 bases between. The CDR3 runs 13 residues. Germline values: CDR1 SGHRS, CDR2 YFSETQ. The CDR3 loop reads CASSRDTYNEQFF. The CDR3 DNA follows: TGCGCCAGCAGCCGGGACACTTACAATGAGCAGTTCTTC.

The chain joins TRBV5-6 to TRBJ2-5; 11 nucleotides agree with TRBD2. The junction had 17 bases not matched to a gene; V was cut back by 7 bases and J by 9 bases. The length of the CDR3 is 16 residues. In germline, CDR1 is SGHDT, CDR2 YYEEEE. CDR3: CASVARPGLAAGAQYF. CDR3 bases: TGTGCCAGCGTCGCTCGGCCGGGACTAGCGGCCGGCGCCCAGTACTTC.

J is TRBJ1-6 and V is TRBV28; no definite D call. The ends were cut back, 3 bases at V and 7 bases at J, with 13 bases in the middle. This CDR3 contains 15 residues. CDR1 is MDHEN and CDR2 is SYDVKM in the germline V gene. The CDR3 DNA follows: TGTGCCAGCAGTTTTAGTGGCGGAAGAAATTCACCCCTCCACTTT. Translating gives CASSFSGGRNSPLHF.

This chain uses TRBV19 with TRBJ2-7; TRBD1 might be the D (5 bases). Germline values: CDR1 LNHDA, CDR2 SQIVND (reference sequence). Trimming removed 6 bases at V and 2 bases at J, with 17 bases between. The CDR3 contains 15 residues. The CDR3 nucleotides are TGTGCCAGTAGCCCGTTGGGGCAGGGCCCCTACGAGCAGTACTTC. Translation gives CASSPLGQGPYEQYF.

The J gene is TRBJ2-3, the V gene TRBV29-1; D gene unclear. The V gene lost 2 bases and the J gene lost 1 base, with 4 bases spanning the gap. CDR1 SQVTM and CDR2 ANQGSEA come from the germline V gene. The CDR3 has 12 residues. The CDR3 sequence is CSVEQGTDTQYF. CDR3 nucleotides: TGCAGCGTTGAACAGGGCACAGATACGCAGTATTTT.

This chain uses TRBV18 with TRBJ2-7, with D perhaps matching TRBD2 (6 bases). The germline CDR1 and CDR2 sequences are KGHSH and LQKENI. This CDR3 spans 19 amino acids. The V gene lost 5 bases and the J gene lost 7 bases, with 33 bases spanning the gap. This chain's CDR3 is CASSSQNPGLRYFGGEQYF. The CDR3 coding sequence is TGTGCCAGCTCATCGCAAAACCCGGGACTCCGCTATTTTGGAGGGGAGCAGTACTTC.

This chain uses TRBV10-2 with TRBJ2-7, with 8 bases fitting TRBD1. The trim removed 4 bases at V and 6 bases at J, leaving 8 bases unmatched. The germline gives CDR1 WSHSY, CDR2 SAAADI. The CDR3 sequence is 14 residues long. The CDR3 reads CASSAGTGLFEQYF. CDR3 coding DNA: TGCGCCAGCAGTGCCGGGACAGGTCTATTCGAGCAGTACTTC.

The chain combines TRBV28 with TRBJ2-5; 8 bases fit TRBD2. After removal of 7 bases from V and 5 bases from J, the junction contained 15 bases not matched to a gene. The germline V gene encodes CDR1 MDHEN and CDR2 SYDVKM. This CDR3 is 16 amino acids long. This CDR3 reads CASTPGGAGTSETQYF. The CDR3 region has the DNA TGTGCCAGCACCCCGGGGGGGGCAGGGACCTCCGAGACCCAGTACTTC.

V and J are TRBV19 and TRBJ2-5, with D unresolved. CDR3 length: 14 residues. Per the germline V gene, CDR1 is LNHDA and CDR2 is SQIVND (reference sequence). Between the trimmed V and J ends, which lost 3 bases and 6 bases, there was a span of 14 bases. The CDR3: CASSITELEKTQYF. The DNA for the CDR3 is TGTGCCAGTAGTATCACGGAGCTCGAAAAGACCCAGTACTTC.

The V call is TRBV18, the J call TRBJ2-5; 7 positions agree with TRBD1. V trimming: 5 bases; J trimming: 2 bases; junction bases outside the gene matches: 11. The CDR3 consists of 16 residues. CDR1 and CDR2 from the germline V gene are KGHSH and LQKENI. The CDR3: CASSSQGIGVQETQYF. CDR3 coding DNA: TGTGCCAGCTCATCACAGGGGATTGGGGTACAAGAGACCCAGTACTTC.

The J gene is TRBJ2-3, the V gene TRBV28; 8 positions match TRBD2. Trimming took 6 bases from V and 5 from J; bases not matched to a gene: 7. The CDR3 length is 14 residues. The germline V gene encodes CDR1 MDHEN and CDR2 SYDVKM. Here the CDR3 DNA reads TGTGCCAGCAGCCCGGGGGGGGTGAAAGATACGCAGTATTTT. Translated, it gives CASSPGGVKDTQYF. The entire variable domain, with the rest obtained from reference TRBV28 and TRBJ2-3, is as follows: DVKVTQSSRYLVKRTGEKVFLECVQDMDHENMFWYRQDPGLGLRLIYFSYDVKMKEKGDIPEGYSVSREKKERFSLILESASTNQTSMYLCASSPGGVKDTQYFGPGTRLTVL.

The J gene is TRBJ1-2, the V gene TRBV28; no firm D call. CDR3 size: 12 residues. CDR1 MDHEN and CDR2 SYDVKM come from the germline V gene. Trimming left V 1 base short and J 9 bases short, with 9 bases between. In DNA, the CDR3 is TGTGCCAGCAGTTTATTGAGAAGTAGCTACACCTTC. Translation: CASSLLRSSYTF.

The chain combines TRBV14 with TRBJ2-1; D uncertain. The CDR3 has 16 residues. V lost 1 base to trimming and J lost 3 bases, with 13 bases between them. The germline V gene encodes CDR1 SGHDN and CDR2 FVKESK. CDR3 sequence: CASSQVSVWSYNEQFF. CDR3 sequence (DNA): TGTGCCAGCAGCCAAGTCAGCGTCTGGAGCTACAATGAGCAGTTCTTC.

This clone was counted a few times. V is TRBV5-1 and J is TRBJ1-3, with TRBD1 matching over 7 bases. The germline gives CDR1 SGHRS, CDR2 YFSETQ. This CDR3 is built from 15 residues. Trimming at V came to 7 bases and at J to 0 bases, leaving 7 bases not matched to a gene. Written as DNA, the CDR3 is TGCGCCAGCGCACCGGGACAGAGCTCTGGAAACACCATATATTTT. Its protein product is CASAPGQSSGNTIYF. The complete variable domain, with remaining parts taken from reference TRBV5-1 and TRBJ1-3, reads KAGVTQTPRYLIKTRGQQVTLSCSPISGHRSVSWYQQTPGQGLQFLFEYFSETQRNKGNFPGRFSGRQFSNSRSEMNVSTLELGDSALYLCASAPGQSSGNTIYFGEGSWLTVV.

The chain recombines TRBV5-4 with TRBJ2-4; the match to TRBD1 covers 12 bases. The CDR3 runs to 18 residues. V lost 4 bases and J lost 1; bases outside the gene matches: 9. CDR1 and CDR2 (germline): SGHNT, YYREEE (reference sequence). The CDR3 spells CASSPGQGASLAKNIQYF. The CDR3 coding sequence is TGTGCCAGCAGCCCGGGACAGGGGGCTAGTCTCGCCAAAAACATTCAGTACTTC. Full variable domain (remainder filled in from reference TRBV5-4 and TRBJ2-4): ETGVTQSPTHLIKTRGQQVTLRCSSQSGHNTVSWYQQALGQGPQFIFQYYREEENGRGNFPPRFSGLQFPNYSSELNVNALELDDSALYLCASSPGQGASLAKNIQYFGAGTRLSVL.

The V gene is TRBV28, the J gene TRBJ2-5; weak D call: TRBD1 (6 bases). The CDR3 consists of 13 residues. CDR1 is MDHEN and CDR2 is SYDVKM in the germline V gene. V was shortened by 6 bases and J by 1 base, with 9 bases between the two germline ends. The DNA of the CDR3 is TGTGCCAGCAGAACAGGGTTCCAAGAGACCCAGTACTTC. It is translated as CASRTGFQETQYF.

The sample holds one count of this clone. The rearrangement joins TRBV6-5 to TRBJ1-1; D is possibly TRBD1 (5 bases). CDR1 and CDR2 from the germline V gene are MNHEY and SVGAGI. The ends were cut back, 6 bases at V and 1 base at J, with 12 bases in the middle. This CDR3 contains 14 residues. The CDR3 coding sequence is TGTGCCAGCAGCCCAGACAGAACGAACACTGAAGCTTTCTTT. Translating it yields CASSPDRTNTEAFF.

The J gene is TRBJ2-7, the V gene TRBV9, with 11 bases identical to TRBD2. J was trimmed by 9 bases and V by 4 bases; bases with no gene match: 9. Germline CDR1 and CDR2: SGDLS and YYNGEE. CDR3 size: 14 residues. CDR3 bases: TGTGCCAGCAGCCCTCAGACTAGCGGGGTTCGGCAGTACTTC. Translation: CASSPQTSGVRQYF.

V and J are TRBV9 and TRBJ2-7; 9 bases align to TRBD1. The CDR3 loop spans 15 amino acids. J lost 6 bases, V lost 0 bases, and 7 bases had no gene match. Germline assignment: CDR1 SGDLS and CDR2 YYNGEE. CDR3: CASSVGTGDSPEQYF. The CDR3 bases are TGTGCCAGCAGCGTAGGGACAGGGGACTCTCCCGAGCAGTACTTC.